Below are 9 T cell receptor beta chains sequenced from a single sample in a study of blood T cells in healthy people across ages (dated by TCRdb to the mid-2010s). Libraries were made using 5' RACE. TCRdb names Illumina HiSeq 2500 as the instrument used. The second PCR ran for about 6 to 11 cycles and used a J-beta primer mix along with a sample-barcoded 5' primer. TCRdb reprocessing: public reads trimmed at Q25 with fastp, clones called with MiXCR, in-frame beta chains kept. Every CDR3 protein is listed once, alongside the most common genes and DNA of its rows. Recorded for this sample are roughly 900,000 distinct CDR3 sequences; under 30% of them occurred a single time. About 18% of the sample is in the top ten clones. Sequencing input: blood. The receptor set was obtained from a woman of 80 years or more in good health.

This clonotype has at least ten counts. This chain connects TRBV5-5 to TRBJ2-7; D is unresolved. The CDR3 loop spans 16 amino acids. V was cut by 0 bases and J by 2 bases, with 15 bases left in between. Looked up from germline, CDR1 is SGHKS and CDR2 is YYEKEE (reference sequence). CDR3 sequence (DNA): TGTGCCAGCAGCTTGGACCACCGGGTAAGCACCTACGAGCAGTACTTC. It yields the protein CASSLDHRVSTYEQYF.

The rearrangement links TRBV7-9 to TRBJ1-1; D is unclear. This CDR3 comprises 15 residues. CDR1 and CDR2 from the germline V gene are SEHNR and FQNEAQ (reference sequence). V was clipped by 0 bases and J by 0 bases, with 8 bases between them. DNA for the CDR3: TGTGCCAGCAGCTTAGCGTTTTCCGTGAACACTGAAGCTTTCTTT. Translation gives CASSLAFSVNTEAFF.

This clonotype was seen just once. J is TRBJ2-4 and V is TRBV7-2; D is perhaps TRBD2 (5 bases). From germline, CDR1 is SGHTA and CDR2 FQGNSA. This CDR3 has 13 amino acids. Deletions cut 5 bases from V and 8 bases from J, with 13 bases between. The CDR3 here is CASSTGSRDIQYF. The CDR3 coding sequence is TGTGCCAGCAGCACGGGGTCCCGGGACATTCAGTACTTC.

This clonotype has ten or more counts. V is TRBV4-2 and J is TRBJ2-1, with 13 bases fitting TRBD2. The germline V gene encodes CDR1 LGHNA and CDR2 YNFKEQ. Trimming at V came to 1 base and at J to 8 bases, leaving 8 bases not matched to a gene. CDR3 length: 17 residues. Here the CDR3 DNA reads TGTGCCAGCAGCCAAGCACTAGCGGGGGGGCCCGGCCATGAGCAGTTCTTC. Encoded protein: CASSQALAGGPGHEQFF.

This clonotype was detected only a few times. V is TRBV5-1 and J is TRBJ2-7; 9 bases are shared with TRBD1. The CDR3 runs to 16 residues. The V and J ends lost 7 bases and 7 bases, in that order; junction bases with no gene match: 18. Per the germline V gene, CDR1 is SGHRS and CDR2 is YFSETQ. In DNA form, the CDR3 reads TGCGCCAGCGGTCTCGGGACAGGGCTTGTGTGGGATGAGCAGTACTTC. Translated, it gives CASGLGTGLVWDEQYF.

This clonotype was observed a few times. The V and J genes are TRBV6-1 and TRBJ1-2, with TRBD1 matching over 7 bases. The CDR3 length is 16 residues. Losses at the gene ends were 5 bases for V and 8 bases for J; bases not matched to a gene: 17. From germline, CDR1 is MNHNS and CDR2 SASEGT. The CDR3 DNA reads TGTGCCAGCAGTACAGGGGTTTGGGAAGCGATGCACGGCTACACCTTC. Translated, it gives CASSTGVWEAMHGYTF.

The chain couples TRBV6-5 to TRBJ1-4; D is possibly TRBD1 (5 bases). Germline values: CDR1 MNHEY, CDR2 SVGAGI. V lost 0 bases and J 8 bases, leaving 10 bases between the germline ends. The CDR3 is 14 amino acids. In nucleotides, the CDR3 is TGTGCCAGCAGTTACTCGGGGCCTGGGGAAAAACTGTTTTTT. Its translation: CASSYSGPGEKLFF.

There are a few counts of this clonotype. The chain employs TRBV9 and TRBJ2-2, with D possibly being TRBD1 or TRBD2 (6 bases each). The V gene's germline CDR1 is SGDLS and CDR2 YYNGEE. V gave up 0 bases and J gave up 0 bases, with 9 bases separating them. CDR3 length: 16 amino acids. CDR3 sequence: CASSVGGAPNTGELFF. Here the CDR3 DNA reads TGTGCCAGCAGCGTAGGGGGGGCCCCGAACACCGGGGAGCTGTTTTTT.

V gene TRBV3-1 combines with J gene TRBJ2-3; 7 bases line up with TRBD2. CDR1 and CDR2 (germline): LGHDT, YNNKEL (reference sequence). This CDR3 region has 16 residues. J gave up 6 bases and V 4 bases, and 13 bases lay outside the gene matches. This chain's CDR3 is CASSPITSGERDTQYF. CDR3 coding DNA: TGTGCCAGCAGCCCCATAACCAGCGGGGAGAGGGATACGCAGTATTTT.